This T cell receptor (beta chain) was captured by sequencing in a study of cytotoxic CD8 clonotypes in ibrutinib-treated CLL. Study information: Patients: roughly ten relapsed/refractory, some 15 treatment-naive, 17 IGHV unmutated. Results showed roughly 25 partial and 2 complete responses; following median around 68 months, around 14 remained remitted, roughly twelve advanced. Response samples were taken after a median of around 11 months on treatment, range 6 to 36.

This clone occurred once. T cells were sequenced at a targeted depth of 1 in 200,000 to 1 in 1 million. Sequencing was performed with immunoSEQ multiplex PCR; in TCRdb, only in-frame clones are kept and a portion is missing. The sample has about 140,000 clones, roughly 90% seen once. Losses at the gene ends were 7 bases for V and 5 bases for J; bases not matched to a gene: 11. Germline CDR1 and CDR2: SNHLY and FYNNEI. The CDR3 contains 14 residues. The TCR was taken from a human donor with chronic lymphocytic leukemia. This chain links TRBV2 with TRBJ2-7, with TRBD1 identical over 7 bases. Material: PBMCs, obtained after 12 months of ibrutinib treatment. The chain's CDR3 is CASIHGRGMDEQYF. Here the CDR3 DNA reads TGTGCCAGCATACACGGCAGGGGGATGGACGAGCAGTACTTC.